This is a list of T cell receptor beta chains from one sample in a study of blood T cell repertoires in COVID-19. Sequenced by immunoSEQ multiplex PCR; TCRdb stores in-frame clones only, minus some. The table records about 280,000 clones, about nine tenths of them present only once. What was sequenced was peripheral blood. The receptors stem from a man between 50 and 59 years old with acute or convalescent COVID-19. The conserved cysteine and the conserved F or W are not part of the CDR3 here. The order of the fields is J gene, V gene, CDR3 protein.

J gene: TRBJ1-4
V gene: TRBV18
CDR3 protein: ASSRDSPNEKLF

J gene: TRBJ2-3
V gene: TRBV5-1
CDR3 protein: ASSFTSASTDTQY

J gene: TRBJ1-2
V gene: TRBV18
CDR3 protein: ASSPTQGRGNYGYT

J gene: TRBJ1-1
V gene: TRBV10-3
CDR3 protein: AISEGPGEKAF

J gene: TRBJ1-1
V gene: TRBV6-5
CDR3 protein: ASIGGWGYTEAF

J gene: TRBJ1-1
V gene: TRBV11-3
CDR3 protein: ASSLGDGGNTEAF

J gene: TRBJ2-2
V gene: TRBV7-8
CDR3 protein: ASSFPHTGELF

J gene: TRBJ2-1
V gene: TRBV30
CDR3 protein: AWSRLAGYNEQF

J gene: TRBJ2-2
V gene: TRBV5-8
CDR3 protein: ASSPTGADLNTGELF

J gene: TRBJ1-1
V gene: TRBV10-3
CDR3 protein: AISGQQDTLNTEAF

J gene: TRBJ1-1
V gene: TRBV9
CDR3 protein: ASSVTGGLEAF

J gene: TRBJ1-2
V gene: TRBV5-1
CDR3 protein: ASSPTDSYGYT

J gene: TRBJ2-7
V gene: TRBV5-5
CDR3 protein: ASSMVTTGVYEQY

J gene: TRBJ1-2
V gene: TRBV2
CDR3 protein: ASSGPGNYGYT

J gene: TRBJ1-2
V gene: TRBV6-5
CDR3 protein: ASRDPGQWNYGYT

J gene: TRBJ1-1
V gene: TRBV29-1
CDR3 protein: SVEDRTVNTEAF

J gene: TRBJ1-1
V gene: TRBV11-2
CDR3 protein: ASSYGPRTGGNTEAF

J gene: TRBJ1-1
V gene: TRBV19
CDR3 protein: ASRPRGGPDTEAF

J gene: TRBJ1-5
V gene: TRBV10-3
CDR3 protein: AISSENQPQH

J gene: TRBJ2-1
V gene: TRBV10-3
CDR3 protein: AISESPSGGGAGNEQF

J gene: TRBJ1-4
V gene: TRBV6-6
CDR3 protein: ASRPQGHWVDIELF

J gene: TRBJ2-6
V gene: TRBV19
CDR3 protein: ASSISGSGANVLT

J gene: TRBJ2-3
V gene: TRBV6-6
CDR3 protein: ASSLGLAGTDTQY

J gene: TRBJ1-2
V gene: TRBV29-1
CDR3 protein: SVRDRATGYT

J gene: TRBJ2-2
V gene: TRBV7-3
CDR3 protein: ASSLRLAGTGELF

J gene: TRBJ1-5
V gene: TRBV30
CDR3 protein: AWETGSNQPQH

J gene: TRBJ2-7
V gene: TRBV9
CDR3 protein: ASSAGGGDPYEQY

J gene: TRBJ2-1
V gene: TRBV5-1
CDR3 protein: ATRPQRGSGEQF

J gene: TRBJ1-1
V gene: TRBV3-1/TRBV3-2
CDR3 protein: ASSQGSSNIEAF

J gene: TRBJ2-5
V gene: TRBV6-5
CDR3 protein: ASTSGGQEETQY

J gene: TRBJ2-1
V gene: TRBV7-3
CDR3 protein: ASSLKGGHEQF

J gene: TRBJ1-1
V gene: TRBV9
CDR3 protein: ASSVAGGGGTEAF

J gene: TRBJ1-1
V gene: TRBV30
CDR3 protein: AWSHLGQSAGSEAF

J gene: TRBJ2-3
V gene: TRBV7-9
CDR3 protein: ATQTSNGDTQY

J gene: TRBJ1-3
V gene: TRBV3-1/TRBV3-2
CDR3 protein: ASSPVPGQTSGNTIY

J gene: TRBJ1-6
V gene: TRBV6-5
CDR3 protein: ASSRTDYNSPLH

J gene: TRBJ1-3
V gene: TRBV30
CDR3 protein: AWSVRGGVNTIY

J gene: TRBJ2-5
V gene: TRBV24-1
CDR3 protein: ATSGGGETQY

J gene: TRBJ1-1
V gene: TRBV19
CDR3 protein: ASSIWGRYTEAF

J gene: TRBJ1-5
V gene: TRBV5-6
CDR3 protein: ASSLDGTGNQPQH

J gene: TRBJ1-5
V gene: TRBV19
CDR3 protein: ASTPSGTWHQPQH

J gene: TRBJ2-3
V gene: TRBV27
CDR3 protein: ASSPRSVTDTQY

J gene: TRBJ1-1
V gene: TRBV4-1
CDR3 protein: ASSQVTGAGSEAF

J gene: TRBJ1-5
V gene: TRBV2
CDR3 protein: ASSGGLAQPQH

J gene: TRBJ2-5
V gene: TRBV5-1
CDR3 protein: ASSEGGETQY